This T cell receptor beta chain is from a study of T cells in Graves' hyperthyroidism and ophthalmopathy. Pregnant or lactating patients were excluded, as were those with uncontrolled infection or other autoimmune disease. Authors of the study amplified TCR beta CDR3 regions from RNA transcripts. HTBI primers drove first-round RT-PCR of the TCR CDR3. MiXCR, applied by TCRdb to the multiplex PCR reads, yields one record per CDR3 protein. The repertoire consists of 300,000 or so distinct CDR3 sequences, with 15% to 20% occurring once and the leading ten covering 45% to 55%. This CDR3 comprises 13 residues. Between the trimmed V and J ends, which lost 7 bases and 9 bases, there was a span of 13 bases.

V and J are TRBV12-3 or TRBV12-4 and TRBJ1-6; D gene uncertain. The source is a woman in her forties or fifties with Graves' hyperthyroidism. The specimen was blood. The CDR3 nucleotides read TGTGCCAGCATGGAGGGTTTTGCTTCACCCCTCCACTTT. This gives the protein CASMEGFASPLHF.